The clone carrying this T cell receptor beta chain appeared a single time. The sample's time point: peripheral blood 6 weeks after treatment start. This sample was included in a study of PD-L1 blockade in urothelial cancer. Produced via immunoSEQ multiplex PCR; TCRdb's table is partial and in-frame only. The sample has some 23,000 clones, more than 65% seen once. V gave up 10 bases and J gave up 11 bases, with 20 bases separating them. Germline V gene sequence: CDR1 MNHNY, CDR2 SVGAGI (reference sequence). The CDR3 loop spans 12 amino acids. The input for sequencing was PBMCs, taken around atezolizumab (anti-PD-L1) treatment. The chain is built from TRBV6-6 and TRBJ1-1; TRBD1 is a possible D gene (6 bases). This receptor was taken from a man in his 70s with urothelial cancer. CDR3 DNA sequence: TGTGCCATCGCATACCCACAGGGAACCGCTTTCTTT. Translating it yields CAIAYPQGTAFF.